A single sample is the source of the 16 T cell receptor beta chains below, sequenced in a study of blood T cell repertoires in COVID-19. The assay was immunoSEQ multiplex PCR, and TCRdb's table has in-frame clones only and misses some. This sample has about 260,000 clones; approximately 91% occur once, and the top ten carry approximately 0.7%. Sequencing was carried out using peripheral blood. The origin of the receptors is a human donor in a cohort sampled during active COVID-19.

This clone showed up just a few times. The rearrangement joins TRBV6-2 or TRBV6-3 to TRBJ2-3, with 10 positions matching TRBD2. V lost 3 bases to trimming and J lost 6 bases; unmatched junction nucleotides: 18. The CDR3 spans 19 residues. The germline gives CDR1 MNHEY, CDR2 SVGEGT. CDR3 bases: TGTGCCAGCAGTTATAGGGGACCCAGGGCTAGCGGGGGTTCCGATACGCAGTATTTT. Protein: CASSYRGPRASGGSDTQYF.

V gene TRBV3-1 (or the pseudogene TRBV3-2) combines with J gene TRBJ2-5, with 8 bases fitting TRBD1. Germline V CDR1 and CDR2: LGHDT, YNNKEL (reference sequence). This CDR3 has 16 residues. The ends lost 0 bases at V and 4 bases at J; junction bases unmatched: 7. CDR3 in DNA: TGTGCCAGCAGCCAAGAATATCAGGGGGCGGCAGAGACCCAGTACTTC. Encoded protein: CASSQEYQGAAETQYF.

V usage is TRBV6-6 and J usage is TRBJ1-1; D remains ambiguous. Trimming took 8 bases from V and 2 from J, leaving 12 bases between them. This CDR3 is 13 amino acids long. Per the germline V gene, CDR1 is MNHNY and CDR2 is SVGAGI (reference sequence). The CDR3 spells CASHSGRNTEAFF. The CDR3 DNA reads as TGTGCCAGCCACAGTGGCCGTAACACTGAAGCTTTCTTT.

This clone was detected once. This rearrangement joins TRBV9 to TRBJ1-2; D gene unclear. Germline V gives CDR1 SGDLS, CDR2 YYNGEE. This CDR3 is built from 13 residues. Trimming pared 1 base from V and 4 bases from J, leaving 8 bases between. CDR3 bases: TGTGCCAGCAGCGTACCAGGACTCTATGGCTACACCTTC. This sequence encodes CASSVPGLYGYTF.

This chain connects TRBV6-5 to TRBJ1-5, with D tentatively TRBD1 (5 bases). V lost 5 bases and J lost 7, with 12 bases in between. Per the germline V gene, CDR1 is MNHEY and CDR2 is SVGAGI. The CDR3 sequence is 13 residues long. The CDR3 region has the DNA TGTGCCAGCAGTAATCAGGGTTTCCAGCCCCAGCATTTT. It codes for CASSNQGFQPQHF.

The chain carries TRBV9 and TRBJ2-5; D perhaps matches TRBD1 (6 bases). Germline CDR1 is SGDLS and CDR2 is YYNGEE. The CDR3 spans 14 residues. Trimming removed 3 bases from V and 4 bases from J, with 13 bases in between. CDR3 sequence: CASSARGFTETQYF. The CDR3 bases are TGTGCCAGCAGCGCCAGGGGCTTCACAGAGACCCAGTACTTC.

This clone was seen just once. The V gene is TRBV7-2, the J gene TRBJ1-2; D is unclear. Germline assignment: CDR1 SGHTA and CDR2 FQGNSA. Trimming shortened V by 0 bases and J by 3 bases, and 14 bases separated the two germline ends. The CDR3 consists of 16 residues. CDR3 amino acids: CASSLATGNRYYGYTF. The CDR3 DNA reads as TGTGCCAGCAGCTTAGCCACCGGGAATCGTTACTATGGCTACACCTTC.

V usage is TRBV18 and J usage is TRBJ1-6; no clear D gene. The germline gives CDR1 KGHSH, CDR2 LQKENI. The CDR3 is made up of 13 amino acids. Trimming removed 10 bases at V and 4 bases at J, with 11 bases between. CDR3 in DNA: TGTGCCACCTCGGGCGGGTATAATTCACCCCTCCACTTT. It is translated as CATSGGYNSPLHF. Full variable domain (outside the CDR3, taken from reference TRBV18 and TRBJ1-6): NAGVMQNPRHLVRRRGQEARLRCSPMKGHSHVYWYRQLPEEGLKFMVYLQKENIIDESGMPKERFSAEFPKEGPSILRIQQVVRGDSAAYFCATSGGYNSPLHFGNGTRLTVT.

The genes are TRBV27 and TRBJ1-6, with 9 nucleotides matching TRBD1. Trimming removed 5 bases from V and 7 bases from J; junction bases left unmatched: 3. CDR1 is MNHEY, CDR2 SMNVEV, per germline (reference sequence). This CDR3 has 14 amino acids. CDR3 nucleotides: TGTGCCAGCAGTCCTGACAGGGGGAATTCACCCCTCCACTTT. This encodes CASSPDRGNSPLHF.

This clone has a single count. The genes are TRBV5-1 and TRBJ2-1, with a tentative D call TRBD2 (6 bases). The V end lost 0 bases, the J end lost 4 bases, and 11 bases lay between the germline ends. This CDR3 has 15 residues. CDR1 is SGHRS, CDR2 YFSETQ, per germline. CDR3 amino acids: CASSLGAGRYNEQFF. The CDR3 DNA reads as TGCGCCAGCAGCTTGGGGGCGGGAAGATACAATGAGCAGTTCTTC.

This sequence joins TRBV27 and TRBJ2-1; D unclear. Germline lookup yields CDR1 MNHEY and CDR2 SMNVEV (reference sequence). The CDR3 is 13 residues long. V was trimmed by 5 bases and J by 4 bases, leaving 9 bases between them. The CDR3 DNA reads TGTGCCAGCAGTCCGAGGCTGTACAATGAGCAGTTCTTC. The encoded protein is CASSPRLYNEQFF.

The chain recombines TRBV18 with TRBJ1-1; D remains unclear. The CDR3 extends over 16 amino acids. Germline V gives CDR1 KGHSH, CDR2 LQKENI. Trimming removed 6 bases at V and 7 bases at J, with 24 bases between. The CDR3 reads CASSPTGRPAVNEAFF. The DNA for the CDR3 is TGTGCCAGCTCTCCTACTGGGCGGCCAGCGGTCAATGAAGCTTTCTTT. The variable domain in full, with the rest retrieved from reference TRBV18 and TRBJ1-1, is NAGVMQNPRHLVRRRGQEARLRCSPMKGHSHVYWYRQLPEEGLKFMVYLQKENIIDESGMPKERFSAEFPKEGPSILRIQQVVRGDSAAYFCASSPTGRPAVNEAFFGQGTRLTVV.

The J gene is TRBJ1-2, the V gene TRBV28; 11 bases agree with TRBD1. This CDR3 has 16 amino acids. V lost 2 bases to trimming and J lost 0 bases; unmatched junction nucleotides: 2. Germline-derived CDR1 and CDR2 are MDHEN and SYDVKM. The CDR3 coding sequence is TGTGCCAGCAGTTTAGGGGGACAGGGGGCTAACTATGGCTACACCTTC. This codes for CASSLGGQGANYGYTF.

This clone was seen a handful of times. The chain is built from TRBV18 and TRBJ1-2; D gene unclear. The CDR3 loop spans 13 amino acids. Germline lookup yields CDR1 KGHSH and CDR2 LQKENI. V lost 6 bases, J lost 3 bases, and 11 bases lay in between. The CDR3 protein is CASSRSGDYGYTF. CDR3 bases: TGTGCCAGCTCGCGAAGCGGGGACTATGGCTACACCTTC.

V and J are TRBV28 and TRBJ1-2; D is uncertain. Germline V lookup: CDR1 MDHEN, CDR2 SYDVKM. V lost 6 bases, J lost 2 bases, and 10 bases lay in between. CDR3 length: 13 amino acids. In DNA form, the CDR3 reads TGTGCCAGCAGGAGGGAAAACAACTATGGCTACACCTTC. Translated: CASRRENNYGYTF.

CDR3 coding DNA: TGTGCCAGCAGCTTAGGCTCAGTTTCCAACTATGGCTACACCTTC. Protein: CASSLGSVSNYGYTF. The rearrangement links TRBV7-8 to TRBJ1-2; unclear D gene. The CDR3 runs 15 residues. Germline V gene lookup returns CDR1 SGHVS and CDR2 FQNEAQ. V lost 1 base and J lost 2, with 11 bases in between.